A single sample gave rise to the 9 T cell receptor beta chains below, sequenced in a study of control samples from healthy donors and cancer patients (dated by TCRdb to the early 2020s). The method was the immunoSEQ multiplex PCR assay. TCRdb stores this immuneACCESS table with in-frame sequences only. Part of the clones is absent; in the studies checked, under half of the shortfall reflects unresolved V genes, and no reason is known for the rest. The sample records around 180,000 clones, more than 85% of which are singletons. Clones ranked in the top ten supply roughly 2.1% of the sample. Sequencing was performed on blood. These receptors were taken from a woman aged 35 to 49 in good health.

The rearrangement links TRBV5-1 to TRBJ2-2, with a weak D call TRBD1 (5 bases). Germline lookup yields CDR1 SGHRS and CDR2 YFSETQ. The CDR3 totals 15 residues. Between the trimmed V and J ends, which lost 0 bases and 0 bases, there was a span of 6 bases. CDR3 nucleotide sequence: TGCGCCAGCAGCTTGGGACAGTCGAACACCGGGGAGCTGTTTTTT. Translated: CASSLGQSNTGELFF.

CDR3 DNA sequence: TGCGCCAGCAGCCCCGCGGGGGCCAACGTCCTGACTTTC. Its translation: CASSPAGANVLTF. This chain joins TRBV5-1 and TRBJ2-6; no clear D. The germline V gene encodes CDR1 SGHRS and CDR2 YFSETQ. Trimming took off 4 bases at V and 4 bases at J, with 6 bases between the two ends. CDR3 length equals 13 residues.

In nucleotides, the CDR3 is TGTGCCAGCTCAGCCACGACAGCAACTAGCACAGATACGCAGTATTTT. Translating gives CASSATTATSTDTQYF. The chain combines TRBV18 with TRBJ2-3, with TRBD1 as a possible D gene (5 bases). The V end was cut by 5 bases, the J end by 0 bases, with 15 bases between. The germline CDR1 and CDR2 sequences are KGHSH and LQKENI. The CDR3 extends over 16 amino acids. Based on the CDR3 plus reference TRBV18 and TRBJ2-3, the full variable domain is NAGVMQNPRHLVRRRGQEARLRCSPMKGHSHVYWYRQLPEEGLKFMVYLQKENIIDESGMPKERFSAEFPKEGPSILRIQQVVRGDSAAYFCASSATTATSTDTQYFGPGTRLTVL.

The rearrangement joins TRBV4-1 to TRBJ2-2; 7 bases match TRBD2. The V gene's germline CDR1 is MGHRA and CDR2 YSYEKL. The CDR3 sequence is 16 residues long. V trimming: 1 base; J trimming: 7 bases; junction bases outside the gene matches: 9. As DNA, the CDR3 is TGCGCCAGCAGCCAAGCCGGGGGACTATCGGACGGGGAGCTGTTTTTT. It specifies CASSQAGGLSDGELFF.

The rearrangement joins TRBV11-2 to TRBJ2-7; no clear D. Trimming stripped 5 bases from V and 3 bases from J, with 5 bases between. The CDR3 contains 11 residues. Per germline, CDR1 SGHAT and CDR2 FQNNGV. CDR3 region: CASSGSYEQYF. In DNA form, the CDR3 reads TGTGCCAGCAGCGGAAGCTACGAGCAGTACTTC.

The chain uses TRBV2 and TRBJ1-5, with 8 positions matching TRBD1. This CDR3 spans 15 amino acids. V dropped 4 bases and J dropped 6; count of bases not matched to a gene: 8. CDR1 and CDR2 (germline): SNHLY, FYNNEI. Written as DNA, the CDR3 is TGTGCCAGCAGTGGAAGGTCAGGGGGCCTTCAGCCCCAGCATTTT. It translates to CASSGRSGGLQPQHF.

The V gene is TRBV19, the J gene TRBJ1-2; D gene unclear. V shed 1 base and J shed 4 bases, with 7 bases lying between them. CDR1 LNHDA and CDR2 SQIVND come from the germline V gene (reference sequence). The CDR3 covers 13 residues. The CDR3 sequence: CASSIAEGYGYTF. The DNA for the CDR3 is TGTGCCAGTAGTATAGCCGAGGGCTATGGCTACACCTTC.

This rearrangement joins TRBV19 to TRBJ1-2, with TRBD1 matching over 7 bases. From germline, CDR1 is LNHDA and CDR2 SQIVND (reference sequence). CDR3 length: 17 amino acids. J was trimmed by 4 bases and V by 6 bases; bases with no gene match: 17. DNA of the CDR3: TGTGCCAGTAGCCCTCTTCTGGCAGGGGGTATTCCCTATGGCTACACCTTC. Translating gives CASSPLLAGGIPYGYTF.

The V call is TRBV4-1, the J call TRBJ2-7; D perhaps matches TRBD2 (6 bases). V lost 1 base to trimming and J lost 6 bases, with 10 bases between them. CDR1 is MGHRA, CDR2 YSYEKL, per germline. This CDR3 comprises 13 residues. CDR3 sequence: CASSQGGGAEQYF. The CDR3 DNA follows: TGCGCCAGCAGCCAAGGTGGAGGGGCCGAGCAGTACTTC.